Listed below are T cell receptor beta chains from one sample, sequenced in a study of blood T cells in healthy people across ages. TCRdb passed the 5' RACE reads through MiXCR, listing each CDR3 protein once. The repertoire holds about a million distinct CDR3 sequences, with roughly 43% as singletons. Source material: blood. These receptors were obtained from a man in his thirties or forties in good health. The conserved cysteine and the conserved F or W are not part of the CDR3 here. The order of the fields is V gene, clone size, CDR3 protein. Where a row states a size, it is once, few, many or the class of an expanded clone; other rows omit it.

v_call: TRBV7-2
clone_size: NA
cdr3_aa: ASSLGDRAHGYT

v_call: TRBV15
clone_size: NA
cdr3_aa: ATSRDSLNYGYT

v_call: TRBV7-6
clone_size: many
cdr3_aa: ASSLGVRGPAYEQY

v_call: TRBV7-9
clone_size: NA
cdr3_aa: ASSPRASGVYNEQL

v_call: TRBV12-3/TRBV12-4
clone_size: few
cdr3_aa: ASSLAGTPSYEQY

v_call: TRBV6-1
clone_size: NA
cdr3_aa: ASSGGTGTPHPYGYT

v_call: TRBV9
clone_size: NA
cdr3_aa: ASSVQDGTTGELF

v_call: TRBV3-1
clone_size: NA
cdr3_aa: ASSPSGTSGTTQY

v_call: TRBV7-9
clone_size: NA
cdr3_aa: ASSPPSDTEAF

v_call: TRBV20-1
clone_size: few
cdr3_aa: SAELAAGLEQY

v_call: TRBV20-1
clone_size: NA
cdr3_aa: SGAGGSYEQY

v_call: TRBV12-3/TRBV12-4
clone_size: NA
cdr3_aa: ASTPGRGIHEQY

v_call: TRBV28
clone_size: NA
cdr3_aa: ASREGTATGNTIY

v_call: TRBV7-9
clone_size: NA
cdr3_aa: ASSPVRDSYEQY

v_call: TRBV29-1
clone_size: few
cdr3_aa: SVEEGGIEQY

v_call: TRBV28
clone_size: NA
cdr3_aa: ASEGQPNTEAF

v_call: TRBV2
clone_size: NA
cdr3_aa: ASNFDRTYTGELF

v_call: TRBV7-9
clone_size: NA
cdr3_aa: ASSQGQSATDTQY

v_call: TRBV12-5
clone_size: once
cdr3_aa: ASGLSPTADTQY

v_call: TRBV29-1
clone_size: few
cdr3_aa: SVTVTGGLNTEAF

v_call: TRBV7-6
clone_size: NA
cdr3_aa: ASSPVSGNTIY

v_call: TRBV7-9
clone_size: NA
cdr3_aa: ASSLPGATNEKLF

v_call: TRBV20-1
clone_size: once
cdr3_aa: SAVGDRGNTEAF

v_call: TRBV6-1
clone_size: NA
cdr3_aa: ASRTSTSTDTQY

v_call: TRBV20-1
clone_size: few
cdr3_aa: RLETMNTEAF

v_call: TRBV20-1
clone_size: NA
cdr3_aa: SAPGLAGYNEQF

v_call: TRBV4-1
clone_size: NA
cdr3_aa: ASSQDRSRPDSSYNEQF

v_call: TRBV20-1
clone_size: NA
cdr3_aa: SAPRTGGFDGYT

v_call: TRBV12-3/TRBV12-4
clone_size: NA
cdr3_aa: ASSSKWGIAGDSYNEQF

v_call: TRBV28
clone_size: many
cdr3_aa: ASSARGGPGNEQF

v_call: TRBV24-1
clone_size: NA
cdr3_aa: ATSDSTGERGTDTQY

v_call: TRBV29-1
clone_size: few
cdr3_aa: SGSAADTQY

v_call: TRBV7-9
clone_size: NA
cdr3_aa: AAAGVGEQY

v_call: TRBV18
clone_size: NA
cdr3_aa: ASSPAQGGAYEQY

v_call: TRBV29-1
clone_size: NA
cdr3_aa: SGGTGMNTEAF

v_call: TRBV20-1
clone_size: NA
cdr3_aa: SATQGSNYGYT

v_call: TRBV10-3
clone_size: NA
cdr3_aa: AIEAGGSTEQY

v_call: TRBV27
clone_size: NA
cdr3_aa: AAETSGGRREQF

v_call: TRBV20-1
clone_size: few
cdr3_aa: SARKRLAGHEQY

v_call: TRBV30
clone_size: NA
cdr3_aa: AWSKNSNQPQH

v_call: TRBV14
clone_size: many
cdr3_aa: ASSQSWRGYNEQF

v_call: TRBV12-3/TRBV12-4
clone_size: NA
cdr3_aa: ASSPGGGPANEQF

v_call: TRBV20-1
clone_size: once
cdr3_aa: SAPPRVSNSYEQY

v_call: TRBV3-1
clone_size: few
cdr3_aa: ASSPRTGSGANVLT

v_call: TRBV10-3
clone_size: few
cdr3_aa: AICPATNEKLF

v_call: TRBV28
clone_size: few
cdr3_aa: ASRPGTVSNQPQH

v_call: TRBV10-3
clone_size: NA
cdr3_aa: AISESKGKAGANVLT

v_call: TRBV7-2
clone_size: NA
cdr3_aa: ASSLEGERIRGKNIQY

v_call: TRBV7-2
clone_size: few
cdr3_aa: ASQPSSTDTQY

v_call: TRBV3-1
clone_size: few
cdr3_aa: ASSHQGETYEQY

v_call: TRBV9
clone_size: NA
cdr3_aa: ASSVGVGNRGAQNEQF

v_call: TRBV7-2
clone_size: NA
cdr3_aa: ASTPWTASSYEQY

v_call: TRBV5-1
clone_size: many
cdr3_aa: ASRSGGGTDTQY

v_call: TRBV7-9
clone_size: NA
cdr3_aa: ASSAKAQIYEQY

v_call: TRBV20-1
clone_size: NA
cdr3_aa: SASRDRGTDTQY

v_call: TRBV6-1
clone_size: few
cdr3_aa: ASSELDEQF

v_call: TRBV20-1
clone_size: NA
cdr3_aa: SARDSGLLKETQY

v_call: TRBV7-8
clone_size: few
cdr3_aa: ASSPDRRETQY